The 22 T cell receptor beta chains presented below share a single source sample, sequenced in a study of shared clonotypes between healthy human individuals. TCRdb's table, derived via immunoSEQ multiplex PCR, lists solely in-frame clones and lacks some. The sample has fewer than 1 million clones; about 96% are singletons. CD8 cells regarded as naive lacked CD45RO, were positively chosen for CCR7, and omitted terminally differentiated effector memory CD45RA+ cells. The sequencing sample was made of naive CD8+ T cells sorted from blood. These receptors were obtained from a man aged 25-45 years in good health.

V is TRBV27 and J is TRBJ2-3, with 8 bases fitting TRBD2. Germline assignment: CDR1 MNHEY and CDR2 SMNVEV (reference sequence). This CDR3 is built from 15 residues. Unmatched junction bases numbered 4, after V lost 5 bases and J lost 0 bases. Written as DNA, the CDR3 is TGTGCCAGCAGTGGCGGGAGGCCCAGCACAGATACGCAGTATTTT. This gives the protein CASSGGRPSTDTQYF.

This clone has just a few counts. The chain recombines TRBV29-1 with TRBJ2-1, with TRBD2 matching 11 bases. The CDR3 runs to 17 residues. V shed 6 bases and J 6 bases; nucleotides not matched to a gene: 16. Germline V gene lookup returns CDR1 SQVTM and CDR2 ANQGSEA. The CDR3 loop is CSVTGRRGLAGGNEQFF. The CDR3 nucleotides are TGCAGCGTAACCGGGAGAAGAGGGCTAGCGGGAGGCAATGAGCAGTTCTTC.

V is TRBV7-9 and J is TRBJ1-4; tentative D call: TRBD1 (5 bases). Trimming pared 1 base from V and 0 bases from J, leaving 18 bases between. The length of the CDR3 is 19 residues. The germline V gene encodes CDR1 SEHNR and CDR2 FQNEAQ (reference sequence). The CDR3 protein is CASSLGVIGAGATNEKLFF. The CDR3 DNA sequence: TGTGCCAGCAGCTTAGGTGTAATCGGGGCCGGAGCAACTAATGAAAAACTGTTTTTT.

The CDR3 reads CASSLARDREAFF. Written as DNA, the CDR3 is TGTGCCAGCAGTTTAGCCCGGGACAGGGAAGCTTTCTTT. The chain is built from TRBV27 and TRBJ1-1; 8 nucleotides agree with TRBD1. Losses at the gene ends were 2 bases for V and 8 bases for J; bases not matched to a gene: 4. The CDR3 has 13 amino acids. CDR1 and CDR2 from the germline V gene are MNHEY and SMNVEV (reference sequence).

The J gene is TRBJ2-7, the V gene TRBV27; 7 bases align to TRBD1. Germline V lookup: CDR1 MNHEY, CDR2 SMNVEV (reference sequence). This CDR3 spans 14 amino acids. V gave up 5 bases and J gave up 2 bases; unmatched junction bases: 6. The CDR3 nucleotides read TGTGCCAGCAGTCCCGGACAGGCCACCTACGAGCAGTACTTC. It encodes CASSPGQATYEQYF.

The CDR3 DNA follows: TGTGCCATCAGTGAGCCCGAGACAGATTACGAGCAGTACTTC. Protein product: CAISEPETDYEQYF. The chain recombines TRBV10-3 with TRBJ2-7; tentative D call: TRBD1 (5 bases). This CDR3 comprises 14 residues. The V end was cut by 2 bases, the J end by 4 bases, with 12 bases between. Per the germline V gene, CDR1 is ENHRY and CDR2 is SYGVKD.

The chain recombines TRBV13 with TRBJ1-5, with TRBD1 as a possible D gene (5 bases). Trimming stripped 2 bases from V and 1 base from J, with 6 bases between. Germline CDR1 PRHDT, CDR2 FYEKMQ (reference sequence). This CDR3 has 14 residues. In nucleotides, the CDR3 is TGTGCCAGCAGCTTAAGGGGAAGCAATCAGCCCCAGCATTTT. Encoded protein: CASSLRGSNQPQHF.

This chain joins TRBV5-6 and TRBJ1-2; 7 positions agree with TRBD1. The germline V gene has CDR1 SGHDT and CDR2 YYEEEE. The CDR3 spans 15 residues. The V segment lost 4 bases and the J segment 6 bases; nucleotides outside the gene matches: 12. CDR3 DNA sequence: TGTGCCAGCAGCCCAAGACAGGGAATGAGAAATGGCTACACCTTC. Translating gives CASSPRQGMRNGYTF.

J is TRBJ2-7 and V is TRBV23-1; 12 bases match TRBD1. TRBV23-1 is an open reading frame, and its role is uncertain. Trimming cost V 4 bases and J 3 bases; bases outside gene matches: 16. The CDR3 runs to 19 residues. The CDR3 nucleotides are TGCGCCAGCAGTCGCGGTATCGACCGGGACAGGGGGCGAATCTACGAGCAGTACTTC. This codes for CASSRGIDRDRGRIYEQYF.

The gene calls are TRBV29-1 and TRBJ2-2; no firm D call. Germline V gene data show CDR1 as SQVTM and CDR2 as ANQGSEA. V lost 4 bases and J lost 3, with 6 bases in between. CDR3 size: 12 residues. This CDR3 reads CSVVRDTGELFF. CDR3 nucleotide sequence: TGCAGCGTTGTGAGAGACACCGGGGAGCTGTTTTTT.

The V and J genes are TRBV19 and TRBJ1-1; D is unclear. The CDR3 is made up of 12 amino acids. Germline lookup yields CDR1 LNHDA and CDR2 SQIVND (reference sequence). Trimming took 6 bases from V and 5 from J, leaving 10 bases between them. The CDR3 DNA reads TGTGCCAGTAGCTTCGGCCAAACTGAAGCTTTCTTT. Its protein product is CASSFGQTEAFF. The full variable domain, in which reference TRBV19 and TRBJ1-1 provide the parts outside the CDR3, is DGGITQSPKYLFRKEGQNVTLSCEQNLNHDAMYWYRQDPGQGLRLIYYSQIVNDFQKGDIAEGYSVSREKKESFPLTVTSAQKNPTAFYLCASSFGQTEAFFGQGTRLTVV.

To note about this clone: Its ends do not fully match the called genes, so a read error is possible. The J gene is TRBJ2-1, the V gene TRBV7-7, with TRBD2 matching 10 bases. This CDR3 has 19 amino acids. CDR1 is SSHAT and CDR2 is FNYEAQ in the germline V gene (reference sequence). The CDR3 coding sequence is TGTGCTAGCAGCTTAGCGGGGAGCGGGAGGGCCGACTCCTACAATGAGCAGTTCTTC. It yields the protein CASSLAGSGRADSYNEQFF. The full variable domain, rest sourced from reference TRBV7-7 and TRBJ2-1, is GAGVSQSPRYKVTKRGQDVTLRCDPISSHATLYWYQQALGQGPEFLTYFNYEAQPDKSGLPSDRFSAERPEGSISTLTIQRTEQRDSAMYRCASSLAGSGRADSYNEQFFGPGTRLTVL.

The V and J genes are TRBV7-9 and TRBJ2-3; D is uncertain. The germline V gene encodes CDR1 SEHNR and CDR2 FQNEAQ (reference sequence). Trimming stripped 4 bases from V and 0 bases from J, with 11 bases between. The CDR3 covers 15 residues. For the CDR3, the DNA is TGTGCCAGCAGCTCACCTGGCTCTAGCACAGATACGCAGTATTTT. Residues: CASSSPGSSTDTQYF. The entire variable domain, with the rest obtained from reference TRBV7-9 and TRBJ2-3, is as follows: DTGVSQNPRHKITKRGQNVTFRCDPISEHNRLYWYRQTLGQGPEFLTYFQNEAQLEKSRLLSDRFSAERPKGSFSTLEIQRTEQGDSAMYLCASSSPGSSTDTQYFGPGTRLTVL.

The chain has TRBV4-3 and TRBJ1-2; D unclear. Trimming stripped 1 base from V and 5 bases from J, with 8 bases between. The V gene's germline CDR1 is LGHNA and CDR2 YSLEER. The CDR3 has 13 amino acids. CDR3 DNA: TGCGCCAGCAGCCAAGGGTCGCTTTATGGCTACACCTTC. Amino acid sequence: CASSQGSLYGYTF.

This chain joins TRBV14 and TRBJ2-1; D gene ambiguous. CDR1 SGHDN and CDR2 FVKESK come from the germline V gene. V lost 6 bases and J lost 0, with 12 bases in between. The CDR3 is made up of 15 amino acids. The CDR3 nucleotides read TGTGCCAGCAGTCTACGGACGAACTCCTACAATGAGCAGTTCTTC. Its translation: CASSLRTNSYNEQFF.

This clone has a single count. The CDR3 region has the DNA TGTGCCAGCAGCCCCGGACAGGAAACGTACGAGCAGTACTTC. This encodes CASSPGQETYEQYF. The chain is built from TRBV5-4 and TRBJ2-7; 7 bases are shared with TRBD1. This CDR3 is built from 14 residues. Germline V lookup: CDR1 SGHNT, CDR2 YYREEE (reference sequence). V was pared by 4 bases and J by 4 bases, with 8 bases of the junction left unmatched.

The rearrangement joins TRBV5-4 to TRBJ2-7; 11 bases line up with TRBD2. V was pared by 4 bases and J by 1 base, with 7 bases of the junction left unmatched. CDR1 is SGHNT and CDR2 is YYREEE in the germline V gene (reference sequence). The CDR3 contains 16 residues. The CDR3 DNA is TGTGCCAGCAGCAAGGGTATAGCGGGAGGGTCCTACGAGCAGTACTTC. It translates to CASSKGIAGGSYEQYF.

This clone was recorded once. As DNA, the CDR3 is TGTGCCAGCAGCATCTCCGGGACAGGGGGTCGCGAGCAGTACTTC. This codes for CASSISGTGGREQYF. V is TRBV5-4 and J is TRBJ2-7; 11 bases fit TRBD1. This CDR3 is built from 15 residues. CDR1 and CDR2 from the germline V gene are SGHNT and YYREEE (reference sequence). Losses at the gene ends were 4 bases for V and 6 bases for J; bases not matched to a gene: 9.

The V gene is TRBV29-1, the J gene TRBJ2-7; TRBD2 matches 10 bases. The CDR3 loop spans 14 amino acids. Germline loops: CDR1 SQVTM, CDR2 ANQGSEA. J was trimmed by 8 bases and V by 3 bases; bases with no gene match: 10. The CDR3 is CSVESSGSTGQQYF. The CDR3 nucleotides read TGCAGCGTTGAGTCTAGCGGGAGCACGGGTCAGCAGTACTTC.

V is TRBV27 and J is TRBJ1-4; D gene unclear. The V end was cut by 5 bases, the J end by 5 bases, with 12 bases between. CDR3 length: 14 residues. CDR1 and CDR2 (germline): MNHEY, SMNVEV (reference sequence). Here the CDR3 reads CASSPSGHNEKLFF. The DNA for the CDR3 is TGTGCCAGCAGTCCCTCGGGCCACAATGAAAAACTGTTTTTT.

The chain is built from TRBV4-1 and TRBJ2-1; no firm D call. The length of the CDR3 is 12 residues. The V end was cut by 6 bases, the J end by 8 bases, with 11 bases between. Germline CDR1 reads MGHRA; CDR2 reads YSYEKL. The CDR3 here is CASSPTGDEQFF. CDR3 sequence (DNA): TGCGCCAGCAGTCCGACTGGGGATGAGCAGTTCTTC.

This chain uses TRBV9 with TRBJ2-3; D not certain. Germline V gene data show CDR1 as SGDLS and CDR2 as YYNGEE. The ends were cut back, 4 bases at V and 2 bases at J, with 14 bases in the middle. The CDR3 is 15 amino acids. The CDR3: CASSPPGASTDTQYF. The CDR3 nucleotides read TGTGCCAGCAGCCCCCCTGGTGCTTCCACAGATACGCAGTATTTT.